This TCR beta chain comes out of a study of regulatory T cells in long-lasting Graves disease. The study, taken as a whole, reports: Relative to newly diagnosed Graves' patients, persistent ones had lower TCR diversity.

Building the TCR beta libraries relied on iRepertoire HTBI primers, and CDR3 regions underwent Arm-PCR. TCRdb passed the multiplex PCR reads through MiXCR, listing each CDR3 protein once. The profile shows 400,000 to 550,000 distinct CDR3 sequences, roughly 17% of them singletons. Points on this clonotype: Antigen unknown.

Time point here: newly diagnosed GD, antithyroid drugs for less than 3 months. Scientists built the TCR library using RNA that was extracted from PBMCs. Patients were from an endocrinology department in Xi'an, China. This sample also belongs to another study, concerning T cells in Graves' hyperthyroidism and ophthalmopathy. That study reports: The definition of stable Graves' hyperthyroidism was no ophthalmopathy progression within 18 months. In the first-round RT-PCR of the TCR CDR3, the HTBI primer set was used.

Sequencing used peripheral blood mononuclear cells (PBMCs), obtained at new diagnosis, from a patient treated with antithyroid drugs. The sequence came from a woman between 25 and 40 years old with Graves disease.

CDR3 sequence reads: CATGLAGGESSYNEQFF. The CDR3 DNA reads TGTGCCACCGGACTAGCGGGAGGGGAAAGCTCCTACAATGAGCAGTTCTTC. This chain joins TRBV6-2 or TRBV6-3 and TRBJ2-1; 15 bases map to TRBD2. The CDR3 is 17 amino acids. The germline gives CDR1 MNHEY, CDR2 SVGEGT. J was trimmed by 0 bases and V by 10 bases; bases with no gene match: 7.